This TCR beta chain comes out of a study of blood T cell repertoires in COVID-19. In the study overall: Sites in the United States, Italy and Spain provided acute and convalescent COVID-19 samples. T cells, B-cell-depleted T cells, or PBMCs supplied cDNA or gDNA.

Per the germline V gene, CDR1 is SGHTA and CDR2 is FQGTGA. The V and J ends lost 5 bases and 4 bases respectively, with 11 bases between them. The CDR3 length is 13 residues. Only in-frame clones appear in the TCRdb table, and some are missing; sequencing was by immunoSEQ multiplex PCR. The sample shows around 210,000 clones, 85% of them seen only once. This clone has just a few counts. Sequenced material: peripheral blood. The source is a man aged 55 to 70 with COVID-19, enrolled during active disease. The J gene is TRBJ2-5, the V gene TRBV7-3, with a weak D call TRBD2 (5 bases). The CDR3 reads CASSQGRGETQYF. The CDR3 nucleotides read TGTGCCAGCAGCCAAGGACGGGGAGAGACCCAGTACTTC.